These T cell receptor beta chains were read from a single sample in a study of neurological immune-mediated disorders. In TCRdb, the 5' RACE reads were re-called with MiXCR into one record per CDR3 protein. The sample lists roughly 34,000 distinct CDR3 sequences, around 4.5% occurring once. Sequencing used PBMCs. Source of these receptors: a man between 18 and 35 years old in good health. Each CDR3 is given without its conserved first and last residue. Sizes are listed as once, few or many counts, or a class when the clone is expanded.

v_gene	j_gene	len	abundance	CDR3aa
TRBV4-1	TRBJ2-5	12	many	ASSQGTGRETQY
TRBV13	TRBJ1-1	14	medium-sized	ASSFNPGQGNTEAF
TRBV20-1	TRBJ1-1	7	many	SALRPAF
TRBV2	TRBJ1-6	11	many	ASSVTENSPLH
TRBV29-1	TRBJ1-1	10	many	SVRQGDTEAF
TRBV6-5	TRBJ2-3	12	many	ASRPPGAADTQY
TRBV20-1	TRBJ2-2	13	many	SASIAGLNTGELF
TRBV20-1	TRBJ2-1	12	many	SAPAASGGAEQF
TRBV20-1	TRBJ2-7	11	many	SVESGGSYEQY
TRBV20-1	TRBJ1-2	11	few	SALTDRTYGYT
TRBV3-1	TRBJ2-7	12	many	ASSQEWNSREQY